These T cell receptor beta chains were read from a single sample in a study of OX40 agonist ivuxolimab in advanced cancers. Method: immunoSEQ multiplex PCR; TCRdb's copy keeps in-frame clones and lacks some. The sample holds over 80,000 clones, less than 90% seen once. Sequenced material: CD4+ or CD8+ T cells sorted from blood, taken in a trial of the OX40 agonist ivuxolimab. These receptor sequences come from an adult with an advanced solid tumor such as melanoma, head and neck, liver or kidney cancer. Both conserved end residues are part of each CDR3. A D gene is named only where the DNA matches it firmly. Size values are once, few and many counts, or a class for expanded clones, and some rows have none.

clone_size | j_call | d_call | v_call | cdr3_aa | cdr3_nt
. | TRBJ2-5 | . | TRBV7-2 | CASSLVAPSETQYF | TGTGCCAGCAGCTTAGTCGCGCCTTCAGAGACCCAGTACTTC
once | TRBJ2-3 | . | TRBV5-5 | CASSVRESMQDTQYF | TGTGCCAGCAGTGTTAGGGAAAGTATGCAAGATACGCAGTATTTT
. | TRBJ2-5 | . | TRBV19 | CASSMGRIQETQYF | TGTGCCAGTAGTATGGGACGGATCCAAGAGACCCAGTACTTC
. | TRBJ1-5 | . | TRBV14 | CASSHWGKGGLSQPQHF | TGTGCCAGCAGCCATTGGGGCAAGGGAGGGTTGAGCCAGCCCCAGCATTTT
. | TRBJ1-4 | TRBD1 | TRBV6-1 | CASSAGTGNEKLFF | TGTGCCAGCAGTGCAGGGACAGGGAATGAAAAACTGTTTTTT
. | TRBJ1-2 | . | TRBV6-5 | CASTPGEGLGYTF | TGTGCCAGCACCCCAGGGGAAGGTCTCGGCTACACCTTC
. | TRBJ1-2 | TRBD1 | TRBV30 | CAWSAWDRVPGYTF | TGTGCCTGGAGTGCTTGGGACAGGGTCCCTGGCTACACCTTC
few | TRBJ1-6 | TRBD1 | TRBV5-4 | CASSLSGQGSPLHF | TGTGCCAGCAGCTTGTCTGGACAGGGTTCACCCCTCCACTTT
. | TRBJ2-7 | TRBD1 | TRBV18 | CASSAGQDYEQYF | TGTGCCAGCTCAGCGGGACAGGACTACGAGCAGTACTTC
. | TRBJ2-5 | . | TRBV7-2 | CASSVLVGETQYF | TGTGCCAGCAGCGTCCTAGTAGGAGAGACCCAGTACTTC
. | TRBJ2-1 | . | TRBV5-4 | CASSPYIYSYNEQFF | TGTGCCAGCAGCCCATACATCTACTCCTACAATGAGCAGTTCTTC
. | TRBJ2-7 | . | TRBV6-4 | CASSRTLSGHLILSYEQYF | TGTGCCAGCAGTCGTACCCTCTCGGGACACCTTATACTCTCCTACGAGCAGTACTTC
. | TRBJ1-1 | . | TRBV7-3 | CASSLQGPMNTEAFF | TGTGCCAGCAGTCTGCAGGGTCCTATGAACACTGAAGCTTTCTTT
. | TRBJ2-7 | TRBD1 | TRBV29-1 | CSVQGPGLLDSYEQYF | TGCAGCGTACAGGGGCCGGGCCTCCTCGATTCCTACGAGCAGTACTTC
. | TRBJ2-3 | TRBD2 | TRBV19 | CASRPTSGVTDTQYF | TGTGCCAGTAGACCTACTAGCGGGGTGACAGATACGCAGTATTTT
once | TRBJ1-1 | . | TRBV27 | CASSLVAGRVNTEAFF | TGTGCCAGCAGTTTGGTGGCAGGGAGAGTGAACACTGAAGCTTTCTTT
. | TRBJ2-5 | . | TRBV10-3 | CAISESGARAETQYF | TGTGCCATCAGTGAGTCGGGGGCCCGTGCAGAGACCCAGTACTTC
. | TRBJ2-5 | TRBD1 | TRBV18 | CASSPRGQGRQETQYF | TGTGCCAGCTCACCAAGGGGACAGGGGAGACAAGAGACCCAGTACTTC
. | TRBJ1-4 | . | TRBV9 | CASSVAWSTNEKLFF | TGTGCCAGCAGCGTAGCTTGGTCAACTAATGAAAAACTGTTTTTT
. | TRBJ1-3 | . | TRBV6-1 | CASSERTGNTIYF | TGTGCCAGCAGTGAACGGACTGGAAACACCATATATTTT
. | TRBJ1-4 | . | TRBV6-6 | CASSYSLEGDSELFF | TGTGCCAGCAGTTACTCGCTTGAGGGGGATTCGGAACTGTTTTTT
. | TRBJ1-2 | TRBD1 | TRBV30 | CAWTQGQSYGYTF | TGTGCCTGGACCCAGGGACAGTCCTATGGCTACACCTTC
. | TRBJ2-1 | . | TRBV7-2 | CASSLDFGRANEQFF | TGTGCCAGCAGCTTAGACTTCGGGCGGGCCAATGAGCAGTTCTTC
. | TRBJ1-1 | . | TRBV19 | CASSIGDGNTEAFF | TGTGCCAGTAGTATAGGGGACGGGAACACTGAAGCTTTCTTT
. | TRBJ1-3 | TRBD1 | TRBV6-1 | CASSEAAGGTGNTIYF | TGTGCCAGCAGTGAAGCTGCAGGGGGTACTGGAAACACCATATATTTT
once | TRBJ1-5 | TRBD1 | TRBV9 | CASSVGGTDVQPQHF | TGTGCCAGCAGCGTAGGGGGGACAGATGTTCAGCCCCAGCATTTT
. | TRBJ1-4 | TRBD1 | TRBV13 | CASSSGQGGSGGEKLFF | TGTGCCAGCAGCTCGGGACAGGGTGGTTCCGGTGGTGAAAAACTGTTTTTT
. | TRBJ2-5 | TRBD2 | TRBV4-1 | CASSPSSGRGVAQYF | TGCGCCAGCAGCCCGTCTAGCGGCCGCGGGGTGGCCCAGTACTTC
. | TRBJ1-4 | . | TRBV7-2 | CASSLGSTGITNEKLFF | TGTGCCAGCAGCCTGGGCTCAACAGGGATAACTAATGAAAAACTGTTTTTT
. | TRBJ2-7 | . | TRBV2 | CASSEQAGEQYF | TGTGCCAGCAGTGAACAGGCAGGGGAGCAGTACTTC
. | TRBJ2-7 | TRBD1 | TRBV4-3 | CASSQPGTGVHEQYF | TGCGCCAGCAGCCAACCCGGGACAGGGGTCCACGAGCAGTACTTC
once | TRBJ2-5 | . | TRBV11-2 | CASRREVQETQYF | TGTGCCAGCAGGAGGGAGGTCCAAGAGACCCAGTACTTC
few | TRBJ2-4 | TRBD1 | TRBV7-9 | CASSPLEGGPTRNIQYF | TGTGCCAGCAGCCCCTTGGAAGGGGGCCCCACGAGGAACATTCAGTACTTC
. | TRBJ2-7 | . | TRBV5-3 | CARSLGRGRDGEQYF | TGTGCCAGAAGCTTGGGCAGGGGTAGGGATGGCGAGCAGTACTTC
. | TRBJ1-6 | TRBD1 | TRBV2 | CATNRGENSPLHF | TGTGCCACAAACAGGGGAGAGAATTCACCCCTCCACTTT
. | TRBJ1-2 | . | TRBV7-9 | CASSPGQNYGYTF | TGTGCCAGCAGCCCTGGACAGAACTATGGCTACACCTTC
few | TRBJ1-4 | . | TRBV10-2 | CASRGAGGEKLFF | TGCGCCAGCAGGGGTGCGGGCGGCGAAAAACTGTTTTTT
. | TRBJ1-3 | . | TRBV7-2 | CASSPRSPGSGNTIYF | TGTGCCAGCAGCCCCCGATCGCCGGGCTCTGGAAACACCATATATTTT
. | TRBJ1-3 | TRBD1 | TRBV6-1 | CASSAGTGLRGNTIYF | TGTGCCAGCAGTGCCGGGACAGGGTTGCGGGGAAACACCATATATTTT
few | TRBJ2-3 | TRBD2 | TRBV27 | CASSLKPERGGQYF | TGTGCCAGCAGTTTAAAACCTGAGCGGGGGGGGCAGTATTTT
. | TRBJ2-1 | TRBD2 | TRBV7-3 | CASSSERGAYEQFF | TGTGCCAGCAGCTCGGAGCGGGGGGCTTATGAGCAGTTCTTC
. | TRBJ2-3 | TRBD2 | TRBV4-2 | CASSQEGRLAGGPDTQYF | TGTGCCAGCAGCCAAGAGGGGAGACTAGCGGGGGGGCCAGATACGCAGTATTTT
many | TRBJ1-6 | . | TRBV7-7 | CASSLVVRGLKPLHF | TGTGCTAGCAGCTTAGTGGTCCGGGGGTTGAAGCCCCTCCACTTT
. | TRBJ2-7 | . | TRBV4-2 | CASSQELGSTREQYF | TGTGCCAGCAGCCAAGAACTCGGCAGCACACGCGAGCAGTACTTC
. | TRBJ2-1 | TRBD1 | TRBV6-6 | CASKRTGANEQFF | TGTGCCAGCAAAAGAACAGGGGCCAATGAGCAGTTCTTC
. | TRBJ2-3 | TRBD2 | TRBV6-5 | CASRRLAGEDTQYF | TGTGCCAGCAGGCGACTAGCGGGGGAAGATACGCAGTATTTT
few | TRBJ2-3 | . | TRBV7-3 | CASSENGGKGDTQYF | TGTGCCAGCAGCGAGAACGGGGGTAAGGGAGATACGCAGTATTTT
. | TRBJ2-7 | TRBD1 | TRBV5-1 | CASSLGPTGERSYEQYF | TGCGCCAGCAGCTTGGGTCCTACAGGGGAGCGGTCCTACGAGCAGTACTTC
. | TRBJ1-2 | TRBD1 | TRBV29-1 | CSIGQGDRRGYTF | TGCAGCATCGGGCAGGGGGATAGGAGAGGCTACACCTTC
. | TRBJ2-7 | TRBD2 | TRBV28 | CASRAVGGLGYEQYF | TGTGCCAGCAGGGCGGTCGGGGGGTTAGGGTACGAGCAGTACTTC
. | TRBJ1-4 | . | TRBV9 | CASSAMTGINEKLFF | TGTGCCAGCAGCGCCATGACAGGAATTAATGAAAAACTGTTTTTT
once | TRBJ2-3 | . | TRBV30 | CAWSPGRLYF | TGTGCCTGGAGCCCGGGACGCCTGTATTTT
. | TRBJ2-7 | . | TRBV4-2 | CASSQGLGSSYEQYF | TGTGCCAGCAGCCAAGGCCTCGGGAGCTCCTACGAGCAGTACTTC
. | TRBJ2-5 | . | TRBV2 | CASSEGRLYSQETQYF | TGTGCCAGCAGTGAAGGACGACTATATTCTCAAGAGACCCAGTACTTC
once | TRBJ1-2 | . | TRBV9 | CASSVDGAYGYTF | TGTGCCAGCAGCGTAGATGGGGCCTATGGCTACACCTTC
. | TRBJ1-2 | TRBD1 | TRBV6-5 | CASSYEGASSFGYTF | TGTGCCAGCAGTTATGAGGGGGCATCATCGTTTGGCTACACCTTC